The 9 T cell receptor beta chains below come from one sample, sequenced in a study of blood T cells in healthy people across ages. For the second PCR, which ran for about 6 to 11 cycles, a sample-barcoded 5' primer and a J-beta primer mix were used. TCRdb reprocessed the 5' RACE reads with MiXCR, giving one entry per CDR3 protein. The table has around 940,000 distinct CDR3 sequences, roughly 51% seen once; the top ten hold around a fifth. The source material was blood. The receptors come from a woman in her fifties or sixties in good health.

In this sample, this clonotype turned up a few times. The chain carries TRBV28 and TRBJ2-7; 8 positions match TRBD1. The CDR3 totals 15 residues. Germline values: CDR1 MDHEN, CDR2 SYDVKM. The J segment lost 1 base and the V segment lost 6 bases, leaving 8 bases of the junction unmatched. The CDR3 region has the DNA TGTGCCAGCAGGACCCAGGGGGCAGGGTCCTACGAGCAGTACTTC. The encoded protein is CASRTQGAGSYEQYF.

V usage is TRBV12-3 or TRBV12-4 and J usage is TRBJ2-5; 9 positions agree with TRBD1. The J segment lost 5 bases and the V segment lost 3 bases, leaving 7 bases of the junction unmatched. The CDR3 is made up of 15 amino acids. The CDR3 here is CASSFGTGRDETQYF. In nucleotides, the CDR3 is TGTGCCAGCAGTTTCGGGACAGGGAGAGACGAGACCCAGTACTTC.

V gene TRBV20-1 combines with J gene TRBJ1-2; D might be TRBD1 (6 bases). CDR1 DFQATT and CDR2 SNEGSKA come from the germline V gene (reference sequence). This CDR3 region has 12 residues. Trimming took off 1 base at V and 7 bases at J, with 10 bases between the two ends. The CDR3 region is CSARGQAAGYTF. In DNA, the CDR3 is TGCAGTGCTAGAGGACAGGCGGCTGGCTACACCTTC.

The chain links TRBV7-9 to TRBJ2-2; no clear D gene. The length of the CDR3 is 15 residues. Per germline, CDR1 SEHNR and CDR2 FQNEAQ (reference sequence). V shed 4 bases and J shed 1 base, with 10 bases lying between them. CDR3 residues: CASSSTVQNTGELFF. DNA for the CDR3: TGTGCCAGCAGCTCGACTGTACAGAACACCGGGGAGCTGTTTTTT.

This clonotype turned up a few times. This rearrangement joins TRBV4-2 to TRBJ2-3, with 9 bases fitting TRBD1. V dropped 4 bases and J dropped 0; count of bases not matched to a gene: 5. CDR1 and CDR2 from the germline V gene are LGHNA and YNFKEQ. The CDR3 loop spans 16 amino acids. CDR3: CASSLLDRGSTDTQYF. Written as DNA, the CDR3 is TGTGCCAGCAGCCTCTTGGACAGGGGCAGCACAGATACGCAGTATTTT.

This clonotype was detected many times. The V call is TRBV18, the J call TRBJ1-4; TRBD1 is a possible D gene (5 bases). Germline V lookup: CDR1 KGHSH, CDR2 LQKENI. The CDR3 is 14 amino acids. V lost 8 bases and J lost 0, with 10 bases in between. CDR3 in amino acids: CASSPTATNEKLFF. As DNA, the CDR3 is TGTGCCAGCAGCCCGACAGCAACTAATGAAAAACTGTTTTTT.

This clonotype was seen a few times. The gene calls are TRBV10-3 and TRBJ2-7; TRBD1 matches 9 bases. The CDR3 runs to 14 residues. V dropped 5 bases and J dropped 2; count of bases not matched to a gene: 4. In germline, CDR1 is ENHRY, CDR2 SYGVKD. The CDR3 DNA follows: TGTGCCATCAGTCTGACAGGGGGAACCTACGAGCAGTACTTC. This codes for CAISLTGGTYEQYF.

The chain uses TRBV11-2 and TRBJ2-7; the D is unclear. The CDR3 extends over 14 amino acids. From germline, CDR1 is SGHAT and CDR2 FQNNGV. Trimming shortened V by 1 base and J by 1 base, and 8 bases separated the two germline ends. Here the CDR3 DNA reads TGTGCCAGCAGCTTAGGCGCCATTTCCTACGAGCAGTACTTC. It yields the protein CASSLGAISYEQYF.

The chain has TRBV2 and TRBJ2-3, with 11 bases aligning to TRBD2. The CDR3 extends over 15 amino acids. Germline assignment: CDR1 SNHLY and CDR2 FYNNEI. V was pared by 6 bases and J by 5 bases, with 7 bases of the junction left unmatched. In nucleotides, the CDR3 is TGTGCCAGCAGACAACTAGCGGGAGCAGGAGATACGCAGTATTTT. Protein: CASRQLAGAGDTQYF.